The rows below give T cell receptor beta chains drawn from one sample of a study of shared clonotypes between healthy human individuals. The protocol was immunoSEQ multiplex PCR, while the TCRdb copy is restricted to in-frame clones and leaves out a portion. The sample lists 2 million to 2.5 million clones, approximately 94% occurring once. Sequencing was done on a sample of naive CD4+ T cells from PBMCs. Receptor source: a man between 18 and 29 years old in good health. Some clones in this sample may be carry-over from other donors' samples. Each CDR3 is given with its conserved first and last residue. The order of the fields is CDR3 protein, CDR3 DNA, D gene, clone size, V gene, J gene. The D gene is left open where the match is weak. The listing skips clone size in some rows; elsewhere it reads once, few, many or a size class.

CDR3: CASSLDPRLIYEQYF
DNA: TGTGCCAGCAGCTTAGATCCTCGGCTAATATACGAGCAGTACTTC
D: .
size: .
V: TRBV11-3
J: TRBJ2-7

CDR3: CASSEQGRGQPQHF
DNA: TGTGCCAGCAGCGAACAGGGGAGGGGTCAGCCCCAGCATTTT
D: TRBD1
size: .
V: TRBV6-5
J: TRBJ1-5

CDR3: CASSLGLAGGGPQHF
DNA: TGCGCCAGCAGCTTGGGATTGGCGGGCGGGGGGCCCCAGCATTTT
D: .
size: .
V: TRBV5-1
J: TRBJ1-5

CDR3: CASQVTGVGNQPQHF
DNA: TGTGCCAGCCAAGTTACAGGAGTCGGGAATCAGCCCCAGCATTTT
D: .
size: .
V: TRBV6-1
J: TRBJ1-5

CDR3: CASTSGPDILGEKLFF
DNA: TGTGCCAGCACCTCAGGGCCGGACATTCTCGGAGAAAAACTGTTTTTT
D: .
size: .
V: TRBV5-4
J: TRBJ1-4

CDR3: CASSRNARQGLGEQYF
DNA: TGCGCCAGCAGCCGAAATGCCCGACAGGGGTTAGGCGAGCAGTACTTC
D: TRBD1
size: .
V: TRBV4-1
J: TRBJ2-7

CDR3: CASSVSGRTSRSDEQFF
DNA: TGTGCCAGCAGCGTTTCAGGGAGGACTAGCAGGAGCGATGAGCAGTTCTTC
D: TRBD2
size: .
V: TRBV9
J: TRBJ2-1

CDR3: CASSSPAGGIYEQYF
DNA: TGTGCCAGCAGTAGCCCGGCAGGGGGTATTTACGAGCAGTACTTC
D: TRBD1
size: .
V: TRBV28
J: TRBJ2-7

CDR3: CASSLEGGNTIYF
DNA: TGTGCCAGCAGCTTAGAAGGGGGAAACACCATATATTTT
D: .
size: .
V: TRBV7-9
J: TRBJ1-3

CDR3: CASSWTFTSYNEQFF
DNA: TGTGCCAGCAGCTGGACCTTCACCTCCTACAATGAGCAGTTCTTC
D: .
size: .
V: TRBV28
J: TRBJ2-1

CDR3: CASSQDGGVYEQYF
DNA: TGTGCCAGCAGCCAAGATGGGGGGGTCTACGAGCAGTACTTC
D: TRBD2
size: .
V: TRBV4-2
J: TRBJ2-7

CDR3: CASSLSGGAVEPQHF
DNA: TGCGCCAGCAGCTTGTCAGGGGGCGCGGTTGAGCCCCAGCATTTT
D: TRBD1
size: .
V: TRBV5-1
J: TRBJ1-5

CDR3: CASLNRLTSNQPQHF
DNA: TGTGCCAGCCTTAACAGACTTACTTCCAATCAGCCCCAGCATTTT
D: .
size: .
V: TRBV27
J: TRBJ1-5

CDR3: CASSPGTSGPDTQYF
DNA: TGTGCCAGCAGCCCCGGGACTAGCGGACCAGATACGCAGTATTTT
D: TRBD2
size: .
V: TRBV5-5
J: TRBJ2-3

CDR3: CASSLISSGSYNEQFF
DNA: TGTGCCAGCAGCTTAATTTCTAGCGGGAGCTACAATGAGCAGTTCTTC
D: TRBD2
size: .
V: TRBV11-2
J: TRBJ2-1

CDR3: CASSLKGTANEKLFF
DNA: TGTGCCAGCAGCTTGAAAGGGACGGCTAATGAAAAACTGTTTTTT
D: .
size: .
V: TRBV5-6
J: TRBJ1-4

CDR3: CASLSGQLTPNTEAFF
DNA: TGTGCCAGCCTCTCGGGACAGCTTACCCCGAACACTGAAGCTTTCTTT
D: TRBD1
size: .
V: TRBV28
J: TRBJ1-1

CDR3: CASGLGQRKETQYF
DNA: TGTGCTAGTGGTTTGGGACAGAGAAAAGAGACCCAGTACTTC
D: .
size: .
V: TRBV12-5
J: TRBJ2-5

CDR3: CASIPFILAGNNEQFF
DNA: TGTGCCAGCATTCCATTTATCCTAGCGGGGAACAATGAGCAGTTCTTC
D: TRBD2
size: .
V: TRBV28
J: TRBJ2-1

CDR3: CASSIEGDGYEQYF
DNA: TGTGCCAGCAGCATAGAGGGCGACGGCTACGAGCAGTACTTC
D: .
size: .
V: TRBV9
J: TRBJ2-7

CDR3: CASSETGDNSPLHF
DNA: TGCGCCAGCAGTGAAACAGGGGATAATTCACCCCTCCACTTT
D: TRBD1
size: .
V: TRBV10-2
J: TRBJ1-6

CDR3: CAISEGTSLPPDTQYF
DNA: TGTGCCATCAGTGAGGGGACTAGCCTCCCCCCAGATACGCAGTATTTT
D: TRBD2
size: .
V: TRBV10-3
J: TRBJ2-3

CDR3: CASSLASGLVDEQYF
DNA: TGTGCCAGCAGCTTGGCTAGCGGGCTCGTCGACGAGCAGTACTTC
D: TRBD2
size: .
V: TRBV5-4
J: TRBJ2-7

CDR3: CASTGTSYEQFF
DNA: TGTGCCAGCACGGGGACTAGTTATGAGCAGTTCTTC
D: TRBD2
size: once
V: TRBV28
J: TRBJ2-1

CDR3: CASSKGEIYRAASNQPQHF
DNA: TGTGCCAGCAGCAAGGGGGAGATTTACAGGGCCGCCAGCAATCAGCCCCAGCATTTT
D: .
size: .
V: TRBV21-1
J: TRBJ1-5

CDR3: CASSPPQGMNTEAFF
DNA: TGTGCCAGCAGCCCGCCCCAGGGGATGAACACTGAAGCTTTCTTT
D: .
size: .
V: TRBV28
J: TRBJ1-1

CDR3: CAWRGLAGEVGTDTQYF
DNA: TGTGCCTGGAGGGGACTAGCGGGAGAAGTCGGCACAGATACGCAGTATTTT
D: TRBD2
size: .
V: TRBV30
J: TRBJ2-3

CDR3: CASSPGLMNTEAFF
DNA: TGTGCCAGCTCACCAGGGTTGATGAACACTGAAGCTTTCTTT
D: .
size: once
V: TRBV18
J: TRBJ1-1

CDR3: CASSNRVDGEKLFF
DNA: TGTGCCAGTAGTAACCGGGTCGACGGTGAAAAACTGTTTTTT
D: .
size: .
V: TRBV19
J: TRBJ1-4

CDR3: CASRLAARFGVLAKNIQYF
DNA: TGTGCAAGTCGCTTAGCGGCAAGGTTCGGGGTTCTAGCCAAAAACATTCAGTACTTC
D: .
size: .
V: TRBV12-2
J: TRBJ2-4

CDR3: CAWSSGSGNEQFF
DNA: TGTGCCTGGAGTAGCGGGAGTGGCAATGAGCAGTTCTTC
D: TRBD2
size: .
V: TRBV30
J: TRBJ2-1

CDR3: CASKRGQVGTGELFF
DNA: TGTGCCAGCAAGAGGGGACAGGTGGGGACCGGGGAGCTGTTTTTT
D: TRBD1
size: .
V: TRBV6-1
J: TRBJ2-2

CDR3: CASSSTGGTYEQYF
DNA: TGTGCCAGCAGCTCGACAGGCGGTACCTACGAGCAGTACTTC
D: .
size: .
V: TRBV7-2
J: TRBJ2-7

CDR3: CASSLGVAGFNTGELFF
DNA: TGTGCCAGCAGCTTAGGAGTAGCGGGATTTAACACCGGGGAGCTGTTTTTT
D: TRBD2
size: .
V: TRBV11-3
J: TRBJ2-2

CDR3: CASSGWGDANTEAFF
DNA: TGTGCCAGCAGCGGTTGGGGGGACGCGAACACTGAAGCTTTCTTT
D: .
size: .
V: TRBV28
J: TRBJ1-1

CDR3: CASSPGTSNYGYTF
DNA: TGCGCCAGCAGCCCCGGGACTTCTAACTATGGCTACACCTTC
D: .
size: once
V: TRBV5-1
J: TRBJ1-2

CDR3: CASSSPGQAEKLFF
DNA: TGTGCCAGCAGTTCTCCGGGACAGGCCGAAAAACTGTTTTTT
D: TRBD1
size: .
V: TRBV28
J: TRBJ1-4